Following are 18 T cell receptor beta chains from one sample sequenced in a study of OX40 agonist ivuxolimab in advanced cancers. Method: immunoSEQ multiplex PCR; TCRdb's copy keeps in-frame clones and lacks some. The table has some 79,000 clones, 88% seen once; the top ten hold over 4%. Sequenced here: CD4+ or CD8+ T cells sorted from blood, sampled in a trial of the OX40 agonist ivuxolimab. The receptors here all came from an adult with an advanced solid tumor such as melanoma, head and neck, liver or kidney cancer.

This chain joins TRBV5-1 and TRBJ2-5; D is unresolved. Germline-derived CDR1 and CDR2 are SGHRS and YFSETQ. This CDR3 has 11 residues. Trimming shortened V by 4 bases and J by 5 bases, and 6 bases separated the two germline ends. The DNA for the CDR3 is TGCGCCAGCAGCCTCAGGGAGACCCAGTACTTC. As protein: CASSLRETQYF. The full variable domain, completed using reference TRBV5-1 and TRBJ2-5, is KAGVTQTPRYLIKTRGQQVTLSCSPISGHRSVSWYQQTPGQGLQFLFEYFSETQRNKGNFPGRFSGRQFSNSRSEMNVSTLELGDSALYLCASSLRETQYFGPGTRLLVL.

The chain recombines TRBV7-2 with TRBJ1-2; 10 bases line up with TRBD1. V trimming: 5 bases; J trimming: 3 bases; junction bases outside the gene matches: 6. Germline-derived CDR1 and CDR2 are SGHTA and FQGNSA. There are 15 residues in the CDR3. CDR3 loop: CASSRTTGGDYGYTF. In nucleotides, the CDR3 is TGTGCCAGCAGCAGAACGACAGGGGGCGACTATGGCTACACCTTC. The variable domain in full, completed from reference TRBV7-2 and TRBJ1-2, reads GAGVSQSPSNKVTEKGKDVELRCDPISGHTALYWYRQSLGQGLEFLIYFQGNSAPDKSGLPSDRFSAERTGGSVSTLTIQRTQQEDSAVYLCASSRTTGGDYGYTFGSGTRLTVV.

CDR3 sequence: CASSTVTRPDTQYF. In nucleotides, the CDR3 is TGTGCCAGCAGCACCGTGACTAGACCAGATACGCAGTATTTT. The V and J genes are TRBV7-9 and TRBJ2-3, with D possibly being TRBD2 (6 bases). In germline, CDR1 is SEHNR, CDR2 FQNEAQ (reference sequence). V was shortened by 5 bases and J by 4 bases, with 13 bases between the two germline ends. The CDR3 length is 14 residues.

The chain employs TRBV2 and TRBJ1-3, with D possibly being TRBD1 (5 bases). V dropped 8 bases and J dropped 0 bases, with 8 bases sitting between them. Germline V gene data show CDR1 as SNHLY and CDR2 as FYNNEI. This CDR3 contains 13 residues. The CDR3 protein is CASLTDSGNTIYF. For the CDR3, the DNA is TGTGCCAGCTTGACAGACTCTGGAAACACCATATATTTT.

This clone was observed a handful of times. The V and J genes are TRBV5-1 and TRBJ2-3; D is perhaps TRBD2 (6 bases). Germline V gene lookup returns CDR1 SGHRS and CDR2 YFSETQ. This CDR3 is built from 12 residues. Trimming removed 4 bases from V and 7 bases from J, with 10 bases in between. The CDR3 sequence is CASSILAHTQYF. DNA for the CDR3: TGCGCCAGCAGCATACTAGCCCATACGCAGTATTTT.

The V gene is TRBV19, the J gene TRBJ1-2, with no clear D. V dropped 4 bases and J dropped 3 bases, with 6 bases sitting between them. The CDR3 contains 12 residues. Looked up from germline, CDR1 is LNHDA and CDR2 is SQIVND (reference sequence). CDR3 loop: CASSTVDYGYTF. As DNA, the CDR3 is TGTGCCAGTAGTACCGTAGACTATGGCTACACCTTC.

The chain carries TRBV20-1 and TRBJ2-1; D call uncertain. This CDR3 spans 10 amino acids. The V gene lost 3 bases and the J gene lost 5 bases, with 2 bases spanning the gap. The germline gives CDR1 DFQATT, CDR2 SNEGSKA (reference sequence). This CDR3 is CSASDNEQFF. As DNA, the CDR3 is TGCAGTGCTAGCGACAATGAGCAGTTCTTC.

The CDR3 spells CASSPGGGRGPKTGELFF. CDR3 bases: TGTGCCAGCAGCCCGGGAGGGGGCAGGGGGCCCAAGACCGGGGAGCTGTTTTTT. The chain uses TRBV7-6 and TRBJ2-2; the D gene could be TRBD1 or TRBD2 (8 bases each). This CDR3 is 18 amino acids long. Trimming left V 5 bases short and J 5 bases short, with 24 bases between. Germline V lookup: CDR1 SGHVS, CDR2 FNYEAQ.

This sequence joins TRBV5-1 and TRBJ1-5; D is unresolved. CDR3 length: 13 amino acids. With 4 bases removed from V and 9 bases from J, the gap between germline ends came to 14 bases. Germline lookup yields CDR1 SGHRS and CDR2 YFSETQ. DNA of the CDR3: TGCGCCAGCAGCCCACTTGGCTTTATGCCCCAGCATTTT. It yields the protein CASSPLGFMPQHF.

The chain employs TRBV28 and TRBJ2-3; 13 nucleotides agree with TRBD2. Germline CDR1 and CDR2: MDHEN and SYDVKM. J lost 4 bases, V lost 5 bases, and 9 bases had no gene match. The CDR3 extends over 17 amino acids. The CDR3 region is CASSPPLLAGGPDTQYF. The CDR3 coding sequence is TGTGCCAGCAGTCCCCCCCTACTAGCGGGAGGGCCAGATACGCAGTATTTT.

The chain is built from TRBV11-2 and TRBJ1-1, with a tentative D call TRBD1 (6 bases). The CDR3 extends over 15 amino acids. The V gene's germline CDR1 is SGHAT and CDR2 FQNNGV. Trimming cost V 5 bases and J 5 bases, with 18 bases left between them. The CDR3 nucleotides read TGTGCCAGCAGCCCCACACAGGGAATATCAACTGAAGCTTTCTTT. It translates to CASSPTQGISTEAFF.

The chain joins TRBV29-1 to TRBJ2-1, with D perhaps given as TRBD1 or TRBD2 (5 bases each). The CDR3 runs to 14 residues. Germline V CDR1 and CDR2: SQVTM, ANQGSEA. Trimming took off 7 bases at V and 7 bases at J, with 20 bases between the two ends. CDR3 sequence reads: CSGEPNLGVNEQFF. The CDR3 DNA is TGCAGCGGAGAACCAAACCTGGGGGTGAATGAGCAGTTCTTC.

The chain carries TRBV5-8 and TRBJ1-1, with a possible D match to TRBD1 (6 bases). Per germline, CDR1 SGHTS and CDR2 YDEGEE. The CDR3 consists of 14 residues. Trimming left V 4 bases short and J 1 base short, with 11 bases between. CDR3: CASSRGGPNTEAFF. The CDR3 DNA reads as TGTGCCAGCAGCAGGGGGGGGCCGAACACTGAAGCTTTCTTT.

The chain carries TRBV2 and TRBJ2-5; D is ambiguous. The V and J ends lost 5 bases and 5 bases respectively, with 9 bases between them. This CDR3 spans 12 amino acids. Germline loops: CDR1 SNHLY, CDR2 FYNNEI. In DNA, the CDR3 is TGTGCCAGCAGTTGGTTCCGGGAGACCCAGTACTTC. This encodes CASSWFRETQYF.

The chain couples TRBV9 to TRBJ2-3, with D unclear. CDR1 and CDR2 from the germline V gene are SGDLS and YYNGEE. CDR3 size: 15 residues. V dropped 4 bases and J dropped 2 bases, with 14 bases sitting between them. CDR3 bases: TGTGCCAGCAGCCCCATTTCGGACCCCACAGATACGCAGTATTTT. This sequence encodes CASSPISDPTDTQYF.

The rearrangement links TRBV2 to TRBJ2-3, with TRBD2 identical over 9 bases. With 4 bases clipped from V and 5 bases from J, the junction kept 4 bases outside the gene matches. Germline V lookup: CDR1 SNHLY, CDR2 FYNNEI. The CDR3 has 14 amino acids. In nucleotides, the CDR3 is TGTGCCAGCAGTGGCGTTAGCGGGAGAGATACGCAGTATTTT. As protein: CASSGVSGRDTQYF.

The chain is built from TRBV5-4 and TRBJ2-7, with D tentatively TRBD1 (5 bases). The CDR3 sequence is 14 residues long. V lost 0 bases, J lost 3 bases, and 10 bases lay in between. CDR1 and CDR2 (germline): SGHNT, YYREEE (reference sequence). CDR3 in amino acids: CASSLDPDNYEQYF. CDR3 coding DNA: TGTGCCAGCAGCTTGGATCCGGACAACTACGAGCAGTACTTC.

The chain uses TRBV11-2 and TRBJ1-2; D is ambiguous. Germline-derived CDR1 and CDR2 are SGHAT and FQNNGV. The CDR3 covers 13 residues. The V gene lost 6 bases and the J gene lost 7 bases, with 15 bases spanning the gap. The CDR3 DNA sequence: TGTGCCAGCAGTTTCGATAGGGTGGGTGGCTACACCTTC. This translates into CASSFDRVGGYTF.